This is a list of T cell receptor beta chains from one sample in a study of blood T cell repertoires in COVID-19. Method: immunoSEQ multiplex PCR; TCRdb's copy keeps in-frame clones and lacks some. The profile shows about 220,000 clones, almost 90% of them singletons. Sequencing was carried out using PBMCs or T cells enriched from blood (not recorded which). These receptor sequences come from a man aged 25 to 40 who had been exposed to COVID-19. Each CDR3 is given with its conserved first and last residue. A D gene is named only where the DNA matches it firmly. Clone size appears in some rows only: once, few, many, or a class for an expanded clone.

d_call	j_call	cdr3_length	clone_size	v_call	cdr3_aa	cdr3_nt
TRBD1	TRBJ1-6	21	NA	TRBV15	CATSRDLSPLTGERNNSPLHF	TGTGCCACCAGCAGAGATCTCTCCCCCCTCACAGGGGAAAGAAATAATTCACCCCTCCACTTT
NA	TRBJ2-7	13	NA	TRBV7-9	CASSFLGDLEQYF	TGTGCCAGCAGCTTTTTAGGGGATCTCGAGCAGTACTTC
TRBD2	TRBJ2-1	17	once	TRBV4-2	CASSQPGTSGGANEQFF	TGTGCCAGCAGCCAACCCGGGACTAGCGGGGGGGCCAATGAGCAGTTCTTC
TRBD1	TRBJ1-1	15	few	TRBV4-2	CASSLRQGENTEAFF	TGTGCCAGCAGCCTCCGACAGGGGGAGAACACTGAAGCTTTCTTT
TRBD2	TRBJ2-5	14	NA	TRBV29-1	CSVDTSGSQETQYF	TGCAGCGTTGATACTAGCGGGTCACAAGAGACCCAGTACTTC
NA	TRBJ2-3	11	once	TRBV18	CASSVKDTQYF	TGTGCCAGCTCAGTCAAAGATACGCAGTATTTT
NA	TRBJ2-7	13	NA	TRBV2	CASGPLAPYEQYF	TGTGCCAGCGGGCCCCTAGCACCCTACGAGCAGTACTTC
TRBD2	TRBJ2-7	14	NA	TRBV5-1	CASSSLAGGPEQYF	TGCGCCAGCAGCTCGTTAGCGGGGGGGCCCGAGCAGTACTTC
TRBD2	TRBJ2-3	16	NA	TRBV6-7	CASSYSGRGGTDTQYF	TGTGCCAGCAGTTACTCGGGGCGGGGGGGCACAGATACGCAGTATTTT
NA	TRBJ1-6	13	few	TRBV4-1	CASSQDQNSPLHF	TGCGCCAGCAGCCAAGATCAGAATTCACCCCTCCACTTT
NA	TRBJ1-2	15	NA	TRBV3-1/TRBV3-2	CASSHMDSPGRGYTF	TGTGCCAGCAGCCATATGGACAGCCCGGGGAGAGGCTACACCTTC
NA	TRBJ1-4	15	NA	TRBV4-1	CASSQGTGTNEKLFF	TGCGCCAGCAGCCAAGGCACAGGAACAAATGAAAAACTGTTTTTT
NA	TRBJ1-1	12	NA	TRBV6-5	CASRRGGTEAFF	TGTGCCAGCAGGCGGGGGGGCACTGAAGCTTTCTTT
NA	TRBJ1-1	14	NA	TRBV5-1	CASSLLPGLNEAFF	TGCGCCAGCAGCTTGCTTCCAGGGCTGAATGAAGCTTTCTTT
TRBD1	TRBJ1-4	16	NA	TRBV6-2/TRBV6-3	CASSRYLGQGNEKLFF	TGTGCCAGCAGCCGCTACCTGGGACAGGGCAATGAAAAACTGTTTTTT
TRBD1	TRBJ2-1	18	NA	TRBV7-3	CASSPFAGGQITYNEQFF	TGTGCCAGCAGCCCGTTTGCAGGGGGTCAAATCACTTACAATGAGCAGTTCTTC
TRBD2	TRBJ2-1	15	medium-sized	TRBV6-4	CASSPTSGGASEQFF	TGTGCCAGCAGTCCAACTAGCGGGGGGGCTAGTGAGCAGTTCTTC
TRBD2	TRBJ2-7	16	NA	TRBV6-2/TRBV6-3	CASCPTGTSGGYEQYF	TGTGCCAGCTGCCCCACTGGGACTAGCGGGGGCTACGAGCAGTACTTC
NA	TRBJ2-1	14	once	TRBV14	CASSGSFSYNEQFF	TGTGCCAGCAGCGGGAGTTTCTCCTACAATGAGCAGTTCTTC
TRBD1	TRBJ1-1	14	NA	TRBV5-4	CASSLERGRTEAFF	TGTGCCAGCAGCTTGGAGAGGGGGCGGACTGAAGCTTTCTTT
TRBD2	TRBJ2-3	15	once	TRBV6-2/TRBV6-3	CASSYSSGGGDTQYF	TGTGCCAGCAGTTACTCTTCGGGGGGAGGAGATACGCAGTATTTT
TRBD1	TRBJ2-7	14	NA	TRBV10-2	CASTREQGAYEQYF	TGCGCCAGCACACGGGAACAGGGGGCCTACGAGCAGTACTTC
NA	TRBJ1-2	16	NA	TRBV9	CASSALIQIPYYGYTF	TGTGCCAGCAGCGCGTTGATACAGATTCCCTACTATGGCTACACCTTC
NA	TRBJ1-1	14	NA	TRBV7-2	CASSQTGRNTEAFF	TGTGCCAGCAGCCAGACAGGTAGGAACACTGAAGCTTTCTTT
TRBD2	TRBJ2-5	13	NA	TRBV29-1	CSVPSSGGETQYF	TGCAGCGTTCCCTCTAGCGGGGGAGAGACCCAGTACTTC
NA	TRBJ2-3	13	once	TRBV2	CASSVSGRPTQYF	TGTGCCAGCAGTGTCTCTGGGAGGCCTACGCAGTATTTT
NA	TRBJ1-1	14	NA	TRBV7-9	CASSLVAGGYEAFF	TGTGCCAGCAGCTTAGTAGCGGGGGGTTATGAAGCTTTCTTT